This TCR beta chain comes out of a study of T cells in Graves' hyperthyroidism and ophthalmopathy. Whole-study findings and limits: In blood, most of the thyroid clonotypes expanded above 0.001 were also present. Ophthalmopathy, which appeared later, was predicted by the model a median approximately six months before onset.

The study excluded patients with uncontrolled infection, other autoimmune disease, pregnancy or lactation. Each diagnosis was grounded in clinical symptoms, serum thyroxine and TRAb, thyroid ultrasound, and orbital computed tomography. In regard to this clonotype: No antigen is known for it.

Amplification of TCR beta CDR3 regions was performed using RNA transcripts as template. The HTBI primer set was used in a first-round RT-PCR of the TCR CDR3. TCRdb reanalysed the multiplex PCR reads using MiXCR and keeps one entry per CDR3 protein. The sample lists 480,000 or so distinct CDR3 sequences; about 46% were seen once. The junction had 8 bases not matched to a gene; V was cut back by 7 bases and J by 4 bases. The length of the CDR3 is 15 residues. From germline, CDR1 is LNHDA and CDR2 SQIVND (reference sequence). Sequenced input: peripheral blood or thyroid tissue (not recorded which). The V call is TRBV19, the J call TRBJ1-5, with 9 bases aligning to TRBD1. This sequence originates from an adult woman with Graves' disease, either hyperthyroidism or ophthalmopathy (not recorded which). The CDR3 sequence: CASTSWTGVNQPQHF. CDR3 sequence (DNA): TGTGCCAGTACTTCTTGGACAGGGGTTAATCAGCCCCAGCATTTT.